What follows are 13 T cell receptor beta chains derived from one specimen sequenced in a study of vaccination effects on CD4 cells after COVID-19. No antigen has been identified for these receptors. In the ViraFEST assay, antigen-specific CD4+ clonotypes were identified by expansion after peptide-pool stimulation. Isolation of CD4+ T cells took place after around 10 days of culture. Sometime from March through December 2020, the person acquired a SARS-CoV-2 infection that PCR confirmed. Profiled with immunoSEQ multiplex PCR; TCRdb holds only in-frame clones, not every one. This table has around 40,000 clones, around 79% appearing once. The sequenced sample was CD4+ T cells from PBMCs cultured with a peptide pool, obtained before COVID-19 vaccination. Receptors originate from a human donor who had a prior SARS-CoV-2 infection.

This clone was observed a handful of times. V and J are TRBV7-9 and TRBJ2-3; no clear D. V lost 5 bases, J lost 5 bases, and 2 bases lay in between. From germline, CDR1 is SEHNR and CDR2 FQNEAQ (reference sequence). CDR3 length equals 10 residues. The CDR3 nucleotides read TGTGCCAGCAGCCTAGATACGCAGTATTTT. It yields the protein CASSLDTQYF. The full variable domain, completed using reference TRBV7-9 and TRBJ2-3, is DTGVSQNPRHKITKRGQNVTFRCDPISEHNRLYWYRQTLGQGPEFLTYFQNEAQLEKSRLLSDRFSAERPKGSFSTLEIQRTEQGDSAMYLCASSLDTQYFGPGTRLTVL.

This clone was seen only a few times. This chain connects TRBV19 to TRBJ2-7, with D perhaps assigned TRBD1 or TRBD2 (6 bases each). There are 16 residues in the CDR3. CDR1 is LNHDA and CDR2 is SQIVND in the germline V gene (reference sequence). CDR3 loop: CPRGWGLALSSYEQYF. In nucleotides, the CDR3 is TGTCCAAGAGGCTGGGGGCTAGCGTTGTCGTCCTACGAGCAGTACTTC.

The chain employs TRBV13 and TRBJ1-4, with 9 bases matching TRBD1. Germline-derived CDR1 and CDR2 are PRHDT and FYEKMQ (reference sequence). Losses at the gene ends were 7 bases for V and 7 bases for J; bases not matched to a gene: 10. The CDR3 spans 15 residues. CDR3 amino acids: CASTKRDRVFEKLFF. The CDR3 DNA is TGTGCCAGCACCAAGAGGGACAGGGTTTTTGAAAAACTGTTTTTT. Full variable domain (missing parts from reference TRBV13 and TRBJ1-4): AAGVIQSPRHLIKEKRETATLKCYPIPRHDTVYWYQQGPGQDPQFLISFYEKMQSDKGSIPDRFSAQQFSDYHSELNMSSLELGDSALYFCASTKRDRVFEKLFFGSGTQLSVL.

The chain uses TRBV6-2 or TRBV6-3 and TRBJ1-6; no reliable D call. Per germline, CDR1 MNHEY and CDR2 SVGEGT. V was pared by 5 bases and J by 7 bases, with 9 bases between. CDR3 length: 13 amino acids. This chain's CDR3 is CASSPLYNSPLHF. In DNA form, the CDR3 reads TGTGCCAGCAGTCCACTGTACAATTCACCCCTCCACTTT.

The chain has TRBV18 and TRBJ2-3, with a possible D match to TRBD1 (5 bases). V lost 4 bases to trimming and J lost 0 bases, with 26 bases between them. The CDR3 has 20 amino acids. Germline V CDR1 and CDR2: KGHSH, LQKENI. The CDR3 bases are TGTGCCAGCTCACGGAGTATGTTGACAGAAATAATCCTAAGCACAGATACGCAGTATTTT. Protein: CASSRSMLTEIILSTDTQYF. The full variable domain, with the rest looked up from reference TRBV18 and TRBJ2-3, is NAGVMQNPRHLVRRRGQEARLRCSPMKGHSHVYWYRQLPEEGLKFMVYLQKENIIDESGMPKERFSAEFPKEGPSILRIQQVVRGDSAAYFCASSRSMLTEIILSTDTQYFGPGTRLTVL.

This rearrangement joins TRBV12-3 or TRBV12-4 to TRBJ2-5; no reliable D call. CDR3 length: 11 amino acids. V was trimmed by 2 bases and J by 2 bases, leaving 0 bases between them. CDR3 amino acids: CASSLQETQYF. In DNA, the CDR3 is TGTGCCAGCAGTTTACAAGAGACCCAGTACTTC.

The chain employs TRBV5-1 and TRBJ2-1, with 7 bases fitting TRBD1. V shed 4 bases, J shed 10 bases, and the junction held 11 bases outside the gene matches. Germline-derived CDR1 and CDR2 are SGHRS and YFSETQ. The CDR3 covers 14 residues. The CDR3: CASSPNRGRAEQFF. The DNA of the CDR3 is TGCGCCAGCAGCCCAAACAGGGGCCGGGCGGAGCAGTTCTTC. The full variable domain, its missing parts supplied by reference TRBV5-1 and TRBJ2-1, is KAGVTQTPRYLIKTRGQQVTLSCSPISGHRSVSWYQQTPGQGLQFLFEYFSETQRNKGNFPGRFSGRQFSNSRSEMNVSTLELGDSALYLCASSPNRGRAEQFFGPGTRLTVL.

V usage is TRBV25-1 and J usage is TRBJ2-7; tentatively, D is TRBD1 (6 bases). The CDR3 extends over 14 amino acids. The germline V gene has CDR1 MGHDK and CDR2 SYGVNS. The V and J ends lost 3 bases and 2 bases respectively, with 11 bases between them. The CDR3 nucleotides are TGTGCCAGCAGTGAGGACAGCCGACCCTACGAGCAGTACTTC. Its translation: CASSEDSRPYEQYF.

This clone was counted only a few times. CDR3 sequence (DNA): TGTGCCAGCAGCCCTAACAGGTATCAGCCCCAGCATTTT. Protein sequence: CASSPNRYQPQHF. This chain joins TRBV27 and TRBJ1-5, with a tentative D call TRBD1 (5 bases). Germline V gives CDR1 MNHEY, CDR2 SMNVEV (reference sequence). There are 13 residues in the CDR3. Trimming cost V 6 bases and J 5 bases, with 11 bases left between them.

The rearrangement joins TRBV3-1 (or the pseudogene TRBV3-2) to TRBJ2-7; the D gene is possibly TRBD1 (5 bases). V was shortened by 1 base and J by 2 bases, with 9 bases between the two germline ends. This CDR3 region has 14 residues. Germline lookup yields CDR1 LGHDT and CDR2 YNNKEL (reference sequence). DNA of the CDR3: TGTGCCAGCAGCCAAGCTAGGGGCACCTACGAGCAGTACTTC. It yields the protein CASSQARGTYEQYF.

This clone was counted a few times. CDR3 coding DNA: TGTGCCACCAGTCACTACGAGAGCGGCTACAATGAGCAGTTCTTC. Protein: CATSHYESGYNEQFF. The V gene is TRBV24-1, the J gene TRBJ2-1; D perhaps matches TRBD2 (5 bases). CDR1 is KGHDR, CDR2 SFDVKD, per germline. Deletions cut 6 bases from V and 3 bases from J, with 14 bases between. The CDR3 is 15 residues long.

The chain uses TRBV18 and TRBJ2-5; D is unresolved. CDR1 is KGHSH and CDR2 is LQKENI in the germline V gene. The CDR3 covers 11 residues. V lost 6 bases to trimming and J lost 5 bases, with 7 bases between them. CDR3 sequence (DNA): TGTGCCAGCTCGCTGCGGGAGACCCAGTACTTC. Residues: CASSLRETQYF. Variable domain in full (rest from reference TRBV18 and TRBJ2-5): NAGVMQNPRHLVRRRGQEARLRCSPMKGHSHVYWYRQLPEEGLKFMVYLQKENIIDESGMPKERFSAEFPKEGPSILRIQQVVRGDSAAYFCASSLRETQYFGPGTRLLVL.

The chain links TRBV2 to TRBJ2-1; D call uncertain. The ends were cut back, 4 bases at V and 12 bases at J, with 10 bases in the middle. This CDR3 region has 11 residues. Germline V gives CDR1 SNHLY, CDR2 FYNNEI. The CDR3 DNA is TGTGCCAGCAGTGCTCCTTTGAGGCAGTTCTTC. This gives the protein CASSAPLRQFF.